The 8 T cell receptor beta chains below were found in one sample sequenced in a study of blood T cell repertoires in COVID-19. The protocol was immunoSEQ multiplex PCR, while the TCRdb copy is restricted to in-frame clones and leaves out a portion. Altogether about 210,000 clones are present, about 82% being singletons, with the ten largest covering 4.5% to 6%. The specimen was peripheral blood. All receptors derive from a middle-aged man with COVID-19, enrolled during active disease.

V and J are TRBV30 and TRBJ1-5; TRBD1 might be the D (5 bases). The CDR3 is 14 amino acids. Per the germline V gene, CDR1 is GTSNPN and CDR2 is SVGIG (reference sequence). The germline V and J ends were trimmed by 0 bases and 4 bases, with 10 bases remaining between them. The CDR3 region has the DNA TGTGCCTGGAGTGTACAAGGGGTAAATCAGCCCCAGCATTTT. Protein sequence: CAWSVQGVNQPQHF.

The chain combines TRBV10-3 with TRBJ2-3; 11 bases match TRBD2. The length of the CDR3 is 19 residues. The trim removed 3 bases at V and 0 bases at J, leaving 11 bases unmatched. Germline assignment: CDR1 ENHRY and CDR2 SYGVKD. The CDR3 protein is CAISERGTGTSGSTDTQYF. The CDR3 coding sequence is TGTGCCATCAGTGAAAGGGGTACCGGGACTAGCGGCAGCACAGATACGCAGTATTTT.

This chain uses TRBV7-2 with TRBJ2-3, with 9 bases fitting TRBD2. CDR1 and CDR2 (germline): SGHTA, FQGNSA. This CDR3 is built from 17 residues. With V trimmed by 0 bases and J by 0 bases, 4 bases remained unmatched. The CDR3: CASSLAASGVSTDTQYF. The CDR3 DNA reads TGTGCCAGCAGCTTAGCGGCTAGCGGGGTTAGCACAGATACGCAGTATTTT.

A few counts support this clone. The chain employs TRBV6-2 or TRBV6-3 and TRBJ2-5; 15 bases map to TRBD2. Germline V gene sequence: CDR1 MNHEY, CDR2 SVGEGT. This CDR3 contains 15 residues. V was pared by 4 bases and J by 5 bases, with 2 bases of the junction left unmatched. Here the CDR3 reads CASSWTSGGAETQYF. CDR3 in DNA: TGTGCCAGCAGTTGGACTAGCGGGGGGGCGGAGACCCAGTACTTC.

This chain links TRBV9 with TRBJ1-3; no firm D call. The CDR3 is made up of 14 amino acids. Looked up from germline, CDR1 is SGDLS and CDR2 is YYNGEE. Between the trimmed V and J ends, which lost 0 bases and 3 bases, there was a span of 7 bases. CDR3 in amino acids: CASSVDTFGNTIYF. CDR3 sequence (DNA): TGTGCCAGCAGCGTAGATACATTTGGAAACACCATATATTTT.

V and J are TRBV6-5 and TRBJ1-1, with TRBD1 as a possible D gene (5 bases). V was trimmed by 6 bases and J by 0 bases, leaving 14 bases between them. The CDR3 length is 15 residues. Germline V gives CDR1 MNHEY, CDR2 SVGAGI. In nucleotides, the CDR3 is TGTGCCAGCAGCGCCGTGCAGGGAATGAACACTGAAGCTTTCTTT. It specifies CASSAVQGMNTEAFF.

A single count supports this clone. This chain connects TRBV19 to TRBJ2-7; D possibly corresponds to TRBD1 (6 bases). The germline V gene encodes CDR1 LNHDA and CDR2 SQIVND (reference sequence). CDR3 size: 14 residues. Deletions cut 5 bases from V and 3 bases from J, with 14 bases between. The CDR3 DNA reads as TGTGCCAGTAGTTCTCCTGGGGACAACTACGAGCAGTACTTC. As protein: CASSSPGDNYEQYF.

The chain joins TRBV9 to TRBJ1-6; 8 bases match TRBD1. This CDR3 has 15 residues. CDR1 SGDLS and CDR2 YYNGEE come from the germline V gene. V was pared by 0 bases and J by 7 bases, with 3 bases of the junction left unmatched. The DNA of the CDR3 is TGTGCCAGCAGCGTAGGTGGGACAGGAAATTCACCCCTCCACTTT. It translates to CASSVGGTGNSPLHF.